The T cell receptor delta chain described here comes from a study of Vδ1+ human thymocytes. Thymocytes were sorted as CD3+ TCRVdelta1+ TCRVdelta2- after alphabeta T cell depletion. Germline lookup yields CDR1 TSWWSYY and CDR2 QGS. V shed 3 bases and J shed 0 bases, with 11 bases lying between them. This CDR3 has 15 residues. Findings of the study overall: Thymic TRG and TRD repertoires appeared highly polyclonal, with Gaussian CDR3 length distributions.

For this clone: Antigen: not known.

Sequences come from RNA converted to cDNA by reverse transcription. Multiplex PCR used pooled V-gene forward primers and a constant-region reverse primer to amplify CDR3s. TCRdb reprocessed the multiplex PCR reads through CATT. The repertoire holds about 25,000 delta-chain clones, with around 7.7% as singletons. The specimen sequenced was Vdelta1+ gamma-delta thymocytes from the thymus. Subset reported: FACS-sorted CD3+ TCRalphabeta- TCRVdelta1+ TCRVdelta2- thymocytes. The V call is TRDV1, the J call TRDJ1; tentative D call: TRDD2 (5 bases). The source is a girl less than two years old who had congenital heart surgery. This chain's CDR3 is CALGDFRRNTDKLIF. The CDR3 region has the DNA TGTGCTCTTGGGGACTTCCGACGCAACACCGATAAACTCATCTTT.